This TCR beta chain was retrieved from a study of blood T cell repertoires in COVID-19. Overall study context: The samples span acute and convalescent COVID-19 from the United States, Italy and Spain. From T cells, B-cell-depleted T cells, or PBMCs came the material, which was cDNA or gDNA.

Data came from immunoSEQ multiplex PCR; TCRdb stores just in-frame clones and leaves some out. The sample has under 200,000 clones; 75% to 95% are singletons. From germline, CDR1 is GTSNPN and CDR2 SVGIG (reference sequence). V was clipped by 5 bases and J by 1 base, with 17 bases between them. CDR3 length equals 15 residues. Sequenced input: peripheral blood. The chain links TRBV30 to TRBJ2-5, with D possibly matching TRBD1 (5 bases). The clonotype was recovered from a man between 50 and 59 years old with acute or convalescent COVID-19. The CDR3: CAWSVGHGPQETQYF. In nucleotides, the CDR3 is TGTGCCTGGTCTGTGGGGCACGGGCCCCAAGAGACCCAGTACTTC.